Following are 21 T cell receptor beta chains from one sample sequenced in a study of T-cell reconstitution after alpha-beta-depleted transplantation in children. During its preparation, the TCRbeta library received unique molecular identifiers. TCRdb reprocessed the PCR reads via MiXCR and lists one record per CDR3 protein. The table shows some 500,000 distinct CDR3 sequences, with around 16% occurring only once. The source material was PBMCs from the stem cell graft donor, sampled from the stem cell graft. The origin of the receptors is a human donor who donated a stem cell graft to a child with acute lymphoblastic leukemia.

The chain combines TRBV12-3 or TRBV12-4 with TRBJ2-1; D is perhaps TRBD2 (7 bases). This CDR3 region has 17 residues. Trimming shortened V by 7 bases and J by 4 bases, and 23 bases separated the two germline ends. CDR3 sequence: CASTEGEGPSSYNEQFF. The DNA for the CDR3 is TGTGCCAGCACCGAGGGGGAGGGCCCCTCGAGTTACAATGAGCAGTTCTTC.

The rearrangement links TRBV7-2 to TRBJ2-3; 7 nucleotides line up with TRBD2. The CDR3 runs 16 residues. V was clipped by 2 bases and J by 3 bases; unmatched bases: 8. Germline values: CDR1 SGHTA, CDR2 FQGNSA. The CDR3: CASSLIAGVGTDTQYF. DNA for the CDR3: TGTGCCAGCAGCTTAATTGCGGGAGTAGGAACAGATACGCAGTATTTT. The variable domain in full, with the rest retrieved from reference TRBV7-2 and TRBJ2-3, is GAGVSQSPSNKVTEKGKDVELRCDPISGHTALYWYRQSLGQGLEFLIYFQGNSAPDKSGLPSDRFSAERTGGSVSTLTIQRTQQEDSAVYLCASSLIAGVGTDTQYFGPGTRLTVL.

This chain joins TRBV12-3 or TRBV12-4 and TRBJ1-3; 7 nucleotides line up with TRBD1. V dropped 7 bases and J dropped 8; count of bases not matched to a gene: 8. The CDR3 covers 13 residues. CDR3 amino acids: CASTQGGRHTIYF. DNA for the CDR3: TGTGCCAGCACCCAGGGGGGGAGGCACACCATATATTTT.

This clonotype was detected only once. This chain joins TRBV2 and TRBJ2-1, with 7 positions matching TRBD1. V gave up 6 bases and J gave up 5 bases; unmatched junction bases: 4. Germline-derived CDR1 and CDR2 are SNHLY and FYNNEI. This CDR3 is 13 amino acids long. The CDR3 here is CASSPGQDNEQFF. CDR3 in DNA: TGTGCCAGCAGCCCAGGACAGGACAATGAGCAGTTCTTC. The full variable domain, completed using reference TRBV2 and TRBJ2-1, is EPEVTQTPSHQVTQMGQEVILRCVPISNHLYFYWYRQILGQKVEFLVSFYNNEISEKSEIFDDQFSVERPDGSNFTLKIRSTKLEDSAMYFCASSPGQDNEQFFGPGTRLTVL.

The CDR3 protein is CASSLDWRRTYNEQFF. DNA of the CDR3: TGTGCCAGCAGCTTAGACTGGAGAAGAACCTACAATGAGCAGTTCTTC. The chain couples TRBV7-9 to TRBJ2-1; D gene unclear. Germline V lookup: CDR1 SEHNR, CDR2 FQNEAQ (reference sequence). V lost 1 base and J 2 bases, leaving 12 bases between the germline ends. The CDR3 spans 16 residues.

The table lists this clonotype with a few counts. The genes are TRBV18 and TRBJ2-4; 7 bases are a match to TRBD1. With 6 bases clipped from V and 0 bases from J, the junction kept 11 bases outside the gene matches. Germline V gene data show CDR1 as KGHSH and CDR2 as LQKENI. The CDR3 totals 17 residues. CDR3 nucleotide sequence: TGTGCCAGCTCCCTAAACGACAGGGCGCTAGCCAAAAACATTCAGTACTTC. It is translated as CASSLNDRALAKNIQYF.

This clonotype was seen a few times. V usage is TRBV13 and J usage is TRBJ1-2; D gene unclear. Between the trimmed V and J ends, which lost 5 bases and 5 bases, there was a span of 12 bases. Germline CDR1 and CDR2: PRHDT and FYEKMQ (reference sequence). The CDR3 contains 13 residues. The CDR3 spells CASSPTRTYGYTF. The CDR3, as DNA: TGTGCCAGCAGCCCGACAAGGACTTATGGCTACACCTTC.

This chain connects TRBV24-1 to TRBJ2-7, with 7 bases fitting TRBD1. The V gene end was trimmed by 4 bases and the J gene end by 6 bases; junction bases not matched to a gene: 11. This CDR3 region has 15 residues. In germline, CDR1 is KGHDR, CDR2 SFDVKD. The chain's CDR3 is CATSEFRQGRSEQYF. The CDR3 nucleotides read TGTGCCACCAGTGAGTTTAGACAGGGTAGGAGCGAGCAGTACTTC.

The chain couples TRBV11-1 to TRBJ2-3, with a possible D match to TRBD2 (6 bases). Trimming stripped 1 base from V and 4 bases from J, with 18 bases between. Germline V lookup: CDR1 SGHAT, CDR2 FQDESV (reference sequence). The CDR3 is 17 amino acids. The CDR3 reads CASSLGWRDGDSDTQYF. In DNA, the CDR3 is TGTGCCAGCAGCTTAGGCTGGCGGGACGGCGACTCAGATACGCAGTATTTT.

The chain couples TRBV7-9 to TRBJ2-2, with 9 bases that match TRBD1. V dropped 5 bases and J dropped 3; count of bases not matched to a gene: 7. This CDR3 is built from 16 residues. The germline V gene encodes CDR1 SEHNR and CDR2 FQNEAQ (reference sequence). In nucleotides, the CDR3 is TGTGCCAGCAGCATCCGGGACAGGGTGGACACCGGGGAGCTGTTTTTT. Its protein product is CASSIRDRVDTGELFF. The full variable domain, its missing parts supplied by reference TRBV7-9 and TRBJ2-2, is DTGVSQNPRHKITKRGQNVTFRCDPISEHNRLYWYRQTLGQGPEFLTYFQNEAQLEKSRLLSDRFSAERPKGSFSTLEIQRTEQGDSAMYLCASSIRDRVDTGELFFGEGSRLTVL.

V gene TRBV7-9 combines with J gene TRBJ2-2; 9 bases agree with TRBD1. The CDR3 has 14 amino acids. Germline loops: CDR1 SEHNR, CDR2 FQNEAQ (reference sequence). V lost 11 bases and J lost 5; bases outside the gene matches: 9. The CDR3 DNA reads as TGTGCCGTCTTCCGGGACAGGGTAACCGGGGAGCTGTTTTTT. Its protein is CAVFRDRVTGELFF.

This clonotype was observed a few times. The chain carries TRBV5-1 and TRBJ2-2, with 10 bases matching TRBD2. Germline loops: CDR1 SGHRS, CDR2 YFSETQ. This CDR3 has 15 residues. V was clipped by 3 bases and J by 4 bases; unmatched bases: 3. CDR3 in DNA: TGCGCCAGCAGCTCTAGCGGGGGCTTCACCGGGGAGCTGTTTTTT. Encoded protein: CASSSSGGFTGELFF.

The chain carries TRBV6-2 or TRBV6-3 and TRBJ2-2, with D possibly being TRBD1 (5 bases). CDR1 MNHEY and CDR2 SVGEGT come from the germline V gene. The CDR3 is 15 amino acids. Trimming pared 10 bases from V and 6 bases from J, leaving 21 bases between. Written as DNA, the CDR3 is TGTGCCACTTCATACAACATAGGGGTGGCCGGGGAGCTGTTTTTT. Translating gives CATSYNIGVAGELFF.

The chain combines TRBV29-1 with TRBJ2-3, with D perhaps given as TRBD1 or TRBD2 (5 bases each). Germline V lookup: CDR1 SQVTM, CDR2 ANQGSEA. CDR3 length: 13 amino acids. With 5 bases removed from V and 4 bases from J, the gap between germline ends came to 13 bases. The CDR3 DNA sequence: TGCAGCGTTCTCGGGGCCGCGGCAGATACGCAGTATTTT. Translation: CSVLGAAADTQYF.

This chain uses TRBV25-1 with TRBJ2-1; perhaps TRBD1 as D (6 bases). V lost 7 bases, J lost 6 bases, and 19 bases lay in between. The germline V gene encodes CDR1 MGHDK and CDR2 SYGVNS. This CDR3 has 15 residues. The CDR3 region has the DNA TGTGCCAGCAACCAGGACAGCCGTCTTCCCAATGAGCAGTTCTTC. This translates into CASNQDSRLPNEQFF.

The chain has TRBV11-2 and TRBJ2-7; D gene unclear. The CDR3 contains 16 residues. CDR1 SGHAT and CDR2 FQNNGV come from the germline V gene. V was trimmed by 2 bases and J by 1 base, leaving 15 bases between them. The CDR3 region is CASSLSPTSRSYEQYF. DNA for the CDR3: TGTGCCAGCAGCTTAAGCCCTACTTCCAGATCCTACGAGCAGTACTTC. Looking up the rest from reference TRBV11-2 and TRBJ2-7 gives the full variable domain: EAGVAQSPRYKIIEKRQSVAFWCNPISGHATLYWYQQILGQGPKLLIQFQNNGVVDDSQLPKDRFSAERLKGVDSTLKIQPAKLEDSAVYLCASSLSPTSRSYEQYFGPGTRLTVT.

The chain uses TRBV4-1 and TRBJ2-2; D ambiguous. Trimming stripped 2 bases from V and 0 bases from J, with 7 bases between. The CDR3 consists of 15 residues. Germline lookup yields CDR1 MGHRA and CDR2 YSYEKL. CDR3 sequence reads: CASSQYGANTGELFF. CDR3 sequence (DNA): TGCGCCAGCAGCCAATACGGAGCGAACACCGGGGAGCTGTTTTTT.

The V call is TRBV12-3 or TRBV12-4, the J call TRBJ2-7; perhaps D is TRBD1 or TRBD2 (6 bases each). Trimming cost V 10 bases and J 2 bases, with 12 bases left between them. The CDR3 has 12 amino acids. CDR3 region: CAIQEGAYEQYF. Here the CDR3 DNA reads TGTGCCATCCAGGAGGGGGCCTACGAGCAGTACTTC.

V is TRBV5-1 and J is TRBJ1-1, with no clear D. V lost 0 bases and J 4 bases, leaving 13 bases between the germline ends. Germline V gives CDR1 SGHRS, CDR2 YFSETQ. CDR3 length equals 15 residues. The CDR3 region has the DNA TGCGCCAGCAGCTTGGAGGGCCCACCGGCCACTGAAGCTTTCTTT. This codes for CASSLEGPPATEAFF.

This clonotype was recorded a few times. CDR3 bases: TGTGCCAGCAGCTTAGGACTAGCGGCAACTCTAACACAAGAGACCCAGTACTTC. Its protein is CASSLGLAATLTQETQYF. The chain links TRBV11-1 to TRBJ2-5, with TRBD2 matching 9 bases. Germline V gives CDR1 SGHAT, CDR2 FQDESV (reference sequence). The CDR3 has 18 residues. With 1 base clipped from V and 2 bases from J, the junction kept 11 bases outside the gene matches.

The chain links TRBV12-3 or TRBV12-4 to TRBJ2-7; TRBD1 is a possible D gene (5 bases). CDR3 length equals 13 residues. Trimming removed 8 bases at V and 6 bases at J, with 17 bases between. CDR3 sequence reads: CASSRDSLSEQYF. The CDR3 DNA reads TGTGCCAGCTCCCGAGACAGCCTTTCCGAGCAGTACTTC.